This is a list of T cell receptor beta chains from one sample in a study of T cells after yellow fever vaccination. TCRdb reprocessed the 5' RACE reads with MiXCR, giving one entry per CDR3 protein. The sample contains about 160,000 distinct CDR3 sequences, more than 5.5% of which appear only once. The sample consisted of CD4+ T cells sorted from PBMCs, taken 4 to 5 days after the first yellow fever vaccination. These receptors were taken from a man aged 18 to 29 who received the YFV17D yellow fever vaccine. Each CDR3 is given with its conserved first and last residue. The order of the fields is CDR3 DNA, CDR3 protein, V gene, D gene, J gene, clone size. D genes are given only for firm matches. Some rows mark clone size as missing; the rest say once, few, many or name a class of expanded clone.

TGTGCCAGCAGACCCAACCGCGGGACAGGCGATCGGAACACCGGGGAGCTGTTTTTT	CASRPNRGTGDRNTGELFF	TRBV7-9	TRBD1	TRBJ2-2	many
TGCAGCGCCGGACAGGGAGACACTGAAGCTTTCTTT	CSAGQGDTEAFF	TRBV29-1	TRBD1	TRBJ1-1	NA
TGTGCCAGCAGCCGAATAGCGGGGGGGCTTAGGGAGACCCAGTACTTC	CASSRIAGGLRETQYF	TRBV4-2	TRBD2	TRBJ2-5	many
TGTGCCAGCAGTTTCCAACCATTCTCACCCCTCCACTTT	CASSFQPFSPLHF	TRBV12-3/TRBV12-4	NA	TRBJ1-6	NA
TGTGCCAGCAGTGCGGGGGGTAAGAACCAATTT	CASSAGGKNQF	TRBV2	NA	TRBJ1-1	NA
TGTGCCAGTGGCCTCGGTAGGAATGAGCAGTTCTTC	CASGLGRNEQFF	TRBV3-1	NA	TRBJ2-1	many
TGTGCCAGCAGCCGGTTCCGGGACTCCAACTACGAGCAGTACTTC	CASSRFRDSNYEQYF	TRBV7-6	NA	TRBJ2-7	few
TGTGCCAGCAGTTACGGACCCGGAATGCTCGGGGAGCTGTTTTTT	CASSYGPGMLGELFF	TRBV6-2/TRBV6-3	NA	TRBJ2-2	few
TGTGCCAGCAGCTTAAATGAGGGGTTCTACAATGAGCAGTTCTTC	CASSLNEGFYNEQFF	TRBV7-2	NA	TRBJ2-1	many
TGTGCCAGCAGCTTAGACCAGGGTGTTGAAAAACTGTTTTTT	CASSLDQGVEKLFF	TRBV7-2	NA	TRBJ1-4	many
TGTGCCACCAGCAGAGCCCTCGGACGCAATGAGCAGTTCTTC	CATSRALGRNEQFF	TRBV15	NA	TRBJ2-1	NA
TGTGCCAGCAGCGTGACTAGCGGGGGAACAGAGACCCAGTACTTC	CASSVTSGGTETQYF	TRBV7-6	TRBD2	TRBJ2-5	many
TGTGCCAGTAGGCAATTCGGCGATAATTCACCCCTCCACTTT	CASRQFGDNSPLHF	TRBV19	NA	TRBJ1-6	few
TGTGCCAGCAGACCACACAGGGTGGGTGAGCAGTACTTC	CASRPHRVGEQYF	TRBV6-1	NA	TRBJ2-7	NA
TGCGCCAGCAGCCACCAGGGGGCTTCCTACGAGCAGTACTTC	CASSHQGASYEQYF	TRBV4-1	TRBD1	TRBJ2-7	many
TGCGCCAGCAGCCAAGATTACATGGTTTATGGCTACACCTTC	CASSQDYMVYGYTF	TRBV4-3	NA	TRBJ1-2	NA
TGTGCTAGTGGTTTGTTCCCGATAGCGGAACCCACAGATACGCAGTATTTT	CASGLFPIAEPTDTQYF	TRBV12-5	NA	TRBJ2-3	many
TGTGCCAGCAGGATCAAAGCCGGGTCAACTTATGGCTACACCTTC	CASRIKAGSTYGYTF	TRBV12-3/TRBV12-4	NA	TRBJ1-2	many
TGTGCCAGCAGCCAAGATGCCGACAGGGGGCGCATTATTTATGGCTACACCTTC	CASSQDADRGRIIYGYTF	TRBV4-2	TRBD1	TRBJ1-2	NA
TGCGCCAGCAGCTCCGGGGAGTCAGCCTATGGCTACACCTTC	CASSSGESAYGYTF	TRBV5-1	NA	TRBJ1-2	many
TGTGCCAGCAGCGACAGCGGGGGGGCCCATGAGCAGTTCTTC	CASSDSGGAHEQFF	TRBV11-2	TRBD2	TRBJ2-1	many
TGTGCCAGTAGTTTTGTCCCGGGACAGGGAAGGAATGAAAAACTGTTTTTT	CASSFVPGQGRNEKLFF	TRBV19	TRBD1	TRBJ1-4	once
TGTGCCAGCAGCGTCGGGACAGGTCAAAATCAGCCCCAGCATTTT	CASSVGTGQNQPQHF	TRBV9	TRBD1	TRBJ1-5	many
TGTGCCAGCAGCTTAGCCGGGAGTTACACCGATGGAAACACCATATATTTT	CASSLAGSYTDGNTIYF	TRBV7-2	NA	TRBJ1-3	few
TGTGCCAGCACCTCCTTCGGGGCCAGGCGTCAGCCCCAGCATTTT	CASTSFGARRQPQHF	TRBV6-2/TRBV6-3	NA	TRBJ1-5	NA
TGTGCCAGCAGCCCGCATGTGGGACAGGGGGTCTCCTACGAGCAGTACTTC	CASSPHVGQGVSYEQYF	TRBV9	TRBD1	TRBJ2-7	few
TGTGCCAGCAGCGTAAGACAGGGGGTAGGCTCCTACAATGAGCAGTTCTTC	CASSVRQGVGSYNEQFF	TRBV9	TRBD1	TRBJ2-1	NA
TGTGCCTGGGGACTAGCGGGGTCCGGGGAGCTGTTTTTT	CAWGLAGSGELFF	TRBV30	TRBD2	TRBJ2-2	few
TGCGCCAGCAGCCTGGGACAGCAAAACATTCAGTACTTC	CASSLGQQNIQYF	TRBV5-1	TRBD1	TRBJ2-4	many
TGTGCCAGCAGCCTCGGAGGGGGCTACGCTACGCAGTATTTT	CASSLGGGYATQYF	TRBV5-6	NA	TRBJ2-3	many